This TCR beta chain was sequenced in a study of long-term antiretroviral therapy in people with HIV (dated by TCRdb to 2022 to 2024). Background on the whole study: The earliest samples were collected roughly a decade before the 2015 WHO recommendation for immediate ART, at a time when ART was usually postponed until CD4 counts fell. From 30 adults with confirmed HIV infection, the cohort provided around 180 cryopreserved PBMC samples, gathered serially across a mean of about six years (range 1-12). No cross-contamination during QIAcube processing turned up in test extractions that ran a monoclonal T-cell line alongside about 30 polyclonal samples. About 40% of the 30 participants with HIV were female. A retrospective serial study tested whether changes in peripheral blood TRB repertoire composition and diversity were associated with ART initiation and durable HIV suppression. Study-wide conclusions, independent of this receptor: CDR3 length ranges in HIV repertoires were narrower than in controls, and network structure suggested an antigen-experienced repertoire with only a slight naive shift after ART. Samples dated from about 2004 to 2017, and the ART regimens used may be less effective than current ones. A significant increase in TRB diversity was found to be associated with ART initiation, although TRB diversity was observed to remain significantly below that of transplant donor controls even after long-term ART. The repertoire was dominated across all time points by expanded TRB clones identified before ART initiation, although this dominance was seen to fluctuate and to decrease in many PLHIV after ART. Inferences about post-ART repertoire changes are limited because no data were available on ART adherence, viral resistance or therapy changes. Unsorted PBMC were profiled instead of sorted CD4+ and CD8+ T cells because pre-ART samples had limited cell numbers. Owing to limited PBMC availability, only the TCR beta chain was sequenced, without alpha chain pairing.

This clone was detected only a few times. Its binding antigen is unknown. No base quality information exists; no much larger clone differs at one position. Participants were included only if at least one PBMC sample before ART initiation and at least two post-ART samples were available. All participants with HIV were treated in the United States of America. Before DNA extraction, cryopreserved samples of about 1-10 million PBMC were thawed and washed. At the time of the earliest PBMC sample, participants with HIV were aged between about 20 and 54 years. Each participant contributed PBMC samples from 1-4 timepoints before ART initiation and 2-8 timepoints after ART initiation, with a median of 7 samples. For every participant, serial HIV viral load, CD4+ T-cell count, ART history and demographic data were obtained. Genomic DNA was extracted from unsorted PBMC with a Qiagen kit on a QIAcube, processed in batches of 12 samples.

The immunoSEQ hsTCRB v3.0 assay was used at survey level resolution for TRB variable region sequencing. The targeted TRB sequencing depth was roughly 40,000-55,000 T-cell genomes per sample. TRB libraries were pooled and sequenced on an Illumina MiSeq using a v3 150-cycle kit. Per the source publication's procedure: Repertoire analysis was performed in R inside a reproducible Nextflow workflow that covered QC, data transformation and analysis. LymphoSeq2, an R package for exploring AIRR-Seq data, was used to implement custom analyses. Several samples that produced fewer than 5000 total TRB sequences were removed, so approximately 170 HIV repertoires were analyzed. Among the 170 to 200 retained HIV repertoires, 55 to 60 were collected before ART initiation and under 150 after ART initiation. Each repertoire was downsampled to 5000 TRB nucleotide sequences, and summary statistics were averaged across 100 downsampling iterations. TRB sequences were retained for analysis only if CDR3 regions of at least seven amino acids were present. Diversity was measured with a Shannon entropy-derived clonality score and the Gini coefficient. In the repertoire networks, any two of the top 5000 CDR3 amino acid sequences were connected whenever the two sequences differed by an edit distance of one. For TRB CDR3 amino acid sequences, antigen specificity groups and MHC restriction were predicted with GLIPH2. CDR3 amino acid sequences were matched against VDJdb and McPAS-TCR to flag known CMV, EBV, HIV or tissue antigen associations. Pre-ART, post-ART and control groups were compared with Wilcoxon signed-rank tests and Holm-Bonferroni correction. TCRdb retrieved this table from immuneACCESS and kept in-frame rearrangements only. Not all clones are present; in checked studies, unresolved V genes account for under half, and no reason is known for the remainder. That table supplies the V and J calls and clone size; D and trimming were determined from the DNA. The sample contains about 15,000 clones, over 70% of them found a single time. The ten largest account for roughly 14% of the sample.

Unmatched junction bases come to 14, with V trimmed by 4 bases and J by 6 bases. The CDR3 starts with the cysteine, ends with the phenylalanine, and has 16 residues. Only the CDR3 DNA is retained, 48 bases long and in frame from the first base. Looking up the germline V gene yields CDR1 LGHNA and CDR2 YNFKEQ. The sequence links TRBV4-2 to TRBJ1-2, and TRBD1 matches 7 of the central bases. The material was unsorted PBMCs, obtained 1.5 years before starting antiretroviral therapy. This receptor was obtained from a woman aged 45-65 years with HIV. The DNA sequence is TGTGCCAGCAGCCCATCGAACGACAGGGCAAAACATGGCTACACCTTC. It specifies CASSPSNDRAKHGYTF.